A selection of T cell receptor beta chains follows, all from one sample in a study of Graves' ophthalmopathy and Graves' hyperthyroidism. A single record per CDR3 protein comes from TCRdb applying MiXCR to the multiplex PCR reads. The sample has about 640,000 distinct CDR3 sequences, 35% to 45% seen once. Source material: peripheral blood. The receptor source for this set is an adult man with Graves' ophthalmopathy. Both conserved end residues are part of each CDR3. Rows may omit the clone size; those that give it use once, few, many or a size class.

v_gene,abundance,CDR3aa
TRBV19,many,CASSNPGQVYEQYF
TRBV7-9,many,CASTGGANYGYTF
TRBV20-1,NA,CSAVQGYGNTIYF
TRBV10-3,NA,CAIRHSGGAYGYTF
TRBV29-1,NA,CSVCFRETQYF
TRBV15,many,CATSPSSGYEQYF
TRBV10-2,many,CASFAPGEATEAFF
TRBV10-3,once,CATTGSGANVLTF
TRBV7-6,NA,CASSQPQGSNEKLFF
TRBV20-1,NA,CSAKRSNQPQHF
TRBV10-3,NA,CAISESGTATYEQYF
TRBV7-2,NA,CASSQEVLAGGGPGELFF
TRBV6-4,NA,CAKKDPSEQYF
TRBV19,NA,CASIWDRDRMNTEAFF
TRBV12-3/TRBV12-4,many,CASSFHGFSNSPLHF
TRBV6-2/TRBV6-3,once,CARGRYSYEQYF
TRBV20-1,many,CSARAGTANTEAFF
TRBV2,NA,CASSPLQTGVNTEAFF
TRBV5-8,few,CASSSVKHSGTGELFF
TRBV10-1,many,CASGTAYEQYF
TRBV29-1,many,CSVEKVSGTGLSYEQYF
TRBV6-5,many,CASSAGDYGYTF
TRBV10-3,NA,CASSPGPKPYEQYF
TRBV5-1,NA,CASSAGTSGTQETQYF
TRBV7-9,many,CASSLGGIAQPQHF
TRBV20-1,many,CSARDVDRVYGYTF
TRBV10-3,NA,CAISRDTNVLTF
TRBV5-4,many,CASSFGGGPQETQYF
TRBV10-2,many,CASRQGKDGYTF
TRBV5-1,NA,CASSLVPDRSTDTQYF
TRBV7-2,many,CASSLDGLGNQPQHF
TRBV9,few,CASSPDLAGAYHEQYF
TRBV7-8,few,CASRGLFEDSTGELFF
TRBV15,NA,CATSSGTYGYTF
TRBV7-9,few,CASSSPADSSYEQYF
TRBV24-1,few,CATSDFRAGANTGELFF
TRBV7-9,NA,CASSPTGGADYGYTF
TRBV29-1,many,CSVALGTMQETQYF
TRBV5-8,many,CASSGDRTVPYGYTF
TRBV10-3,many,CAIRDATNEKLFF
TRBV19,many,CASNAGLTYEQYF
TRBV24-1,many,CATSGDNYGYTF
TRBV4-1,NA,CASSPIKDSANYGYTF
TRBV2,NA,CASSPPGGREKLFF
TRBV15,NA,CATSSSGDSGANVLTF
TRBV7-3,NA,CASSLAWQGVGQPQHF
TRBV5-5,many,CASSLDIPEAFF
TRBV4-1,NA,CASSQESPMYQETQYF
TRBV5-1,few,CASSTLGLLYGDYGYTF
TRBV7-9,many,CASSLERVEANYGYTF
TRBV15,NA,CATSVSEGGHQETQYF
TRBV27,NA,CASSRDSAYYGYTF
TRBV12-3/TRBV12-4,many,CASTRRASNQPQHF